Below, 30 T cell receptor beta chains from the same sample are listed, as sequenced in a study of CD8 T cells in ankylosing spondylitis (dated by TCRdb to 2015 to 2018). Libraries came from 5' RACE. TCRdb records Illumina HiSeq 2500 as the sequencer. The public sequencing data were trimmed at Q25 with fastp and processed into clonotypes with MiXCR by TCRdb, which kept only in-frame beta chains. Entries that share a CDR3 protein sequence are merged under the most common genes and DNA. For this sample the table gives 120,000 or so distinct CDR3 sequences, of which 12% to 15% were detected only once. The ten largest clones represent around 3% of the sample. Sequences were obtained from blood, either unsorted or a sorted T cell fraction (not recorded which). The receptor set was obtained from a female donor with ankylosing spondylitis or in good health (not recorded which).

A word on this clonotype: An end of the junction differs from the germline gene, which may be a read error. The chain links TRBV5-1 to TRBJ2-3; possibly TRBD1 or TRBD2 for D (5 bases each). The CDR3 runs to 12 residues. Per germline, CDR1 SGHRS and CDR2 YFSETQ. The CDR3 reads CAGRDPTDTQYF. In DNA form, the CDR3 reads TGCGCCGGCAGGGACCCCACAGATACGCAGTATTTT.

This clonotype was seen only a few times. The V call is TRBV5-1, the J call TRBJ1-1, with D hard to call. Deletions cut 4 bases from V and 1 base from J, with 11 bases between. The CDR3 consists of 14 residues. The germline CDR1 and CDR2 sequences are SGHRS and YFSETQ. Written as DNA, the CDR3 is TGCGCCAGCAGCCTACAGTATCGGAACACTGAAGCTTTCTTT. Protein sequence: CASSLQYRNTEAFF.

V and J are TRBV7-2 and TRBJ2-3; no definite D call. Germline assignment: CDR1 SGHTA and CDR2 FQGNSA. The CDR3 sequence is 14 residues long. The germline V and J ends were trimmed by 6 bases and 4 bases, with 14 bases remaining between them. CDR3 in DNA: TGTGCCAGCAGTAAATACCGGCAGGCAGATACGCAGTATTTT. The encoded protein is CASSKYRQADTQYF.

V is TRBV30 and J is TRBJ2-7; 7 bases are a match to TRBD1. Germline values: CDR1 GTSNPN, CDR2 SVGIG (reference sequence). With V trimmed by 7 bases and J by 7 bases, 13 bases remained unmatched. The CDR3 extends over 13 amino acids. The DNA for the CDR3 is TGTGCCTCAGAGGGGGCTGAAGAGAGGGAGCAGTACTTC. Its protein product is CASEGAEEREQYF.

This clonotype was seen repeatedly, ten times or more. V is TRBV12-3 or TRBV12-4 and J is TRBJ2-5, with 12 nucleotides matching TRBD2. This CDR3 comprises 16 residues. V trimming: 5 bases; J trimming: 5 bases; junction bases outside the gene matches: 9. The CDR3 bases are TGTGCCAGCAGTCCATCCAGACTAGCGGGGGTGGAGACCCAGTACTTC. Its translation is CASSPSRLAGVETQYF.

This clonotype showed up many times. The chain carries TRBV5-6 and TRBJ2-1; possibly TRBD1 for D (6 bases). The V and J ends lost 4 bases and 9 bases respectively, with 11 bases between them. The CDR3 is 12 amino acids. Germline CDR1 and CDR2: SGHDT and YYEEEE. Here the CDR3 DNA reads TGTGCCAGCAGCGTGGGGACACCTGAGCAGTTCTTC. Translating it yields CASSVGTPEQFF. The full variable domain, its missing parts supplied by reference TRBV5-6 and TRBJ2-1, is DAGVTQSPTHLIKTRGQQVTLRCSPKSGHDTVSWYQQALGQGPQFIFQYYEEEERQRGNFPDRFSGHQFPNYSSELNVNALLLGDSALYLCASSVGTPEQFFGPGTRLTVL.

The chain combines TRBV20-1 with TRBJ1-2, with 8 bases aligning to TRBD1. Germline CDR1 DFQATT, CDR2 SNEGSKA (reference sequence). CDR3 length: 14 residues. The trim removed 6 bases at V and 5 bases at J, leaving 11 bases unmatched. CDR3 sequence: CSAAKGQGEYGYTF. CDR3 DNA: TGCAGTGCCGCGAAAGGACAGGGTGAATATGGCTACACCTTC.

This chain joins TRBV29-1 and TRBJ2-7; perhaps TRBD1 as D (7 bases). CDR3 length equals 14 residues. CDR1 SQVTM and CDR2 ANQGSEA come from the germline V gene. Trimming pared 4 bases from V and 2 bases from J, leaving 15 bases between. The CDR3 reads CSVVEGAFAYEQYF. CDR3 DNA sequence: TGCAGCGTTGTGGAGGGGGCCTTTGCCTACGAGCAGTACTTC.

This clonotype was observed at least ten times. This chain connects TRBV20-1 to TRBJ2-4; D is possibly TRBD1 (5 bases). Germline lookup yields CDR1 DFQATT and CDR2 SNEGSKA (reference sequence). With 3 bases removed from V and 2 bases from J, the gap between germline ends came to 11 bases. This CDR3 is built from 14 residues. For the CDR3, the DNA is TGCAGTGCTAGCCCGACAGCGACCAAAAACATTCAGTACTTC. Translating it yields CSASPTATKNIQYF.

This clonotype came up many times. V gene TRBV6-1 combines with J gene TRBJ1-2; unclear D gene. The V end lost 4 bases, the J end lost 4 bases, and 7 bases lay between the germline ends. CDR1 is MNHNS, CDR2 SASEGT, per germline. This CDR3 spans 12 amino acids. CDR3 sequence (DNA): TGTGCCAGCAGTGTTCAGTTCTATGGCTACACCTTC. Its translation: CASSVQFYGYTF.

About this clonotype: One end of the junction is discordant with germline, which a read error may explain. The chain has TRBV3-1 and TRBJ2-1; 14 bases map to TRBD2. CDR3 length equals 18 residues. The germline gives CDR1 LGHDT, CDR2 YNNKEL (reference sequence). The DNA of the CDR3 is TGTGCCAGCTGCCAACCGACTAGCGGGAGGGCCTCGTACAATGAGCAGTTCTTC. This sequence encodes CASCQPTSGRASYNEQFF.

V gene TRBV5-1 combines with J gene TRBJ2-5; D might be TRBD1 (6 bases). The CDR3 totals 15 residues. Germline V gene data show CDR1 as SGHRS and CDR2 as YFSETQ. With 0 bases removed from V and 2 bases from J, the gap between germline ends came to 11 bases. The CDR3 here is CASSLGGGRQETQYF. In DNA form, the CDR3 reads TGCGCCAGCAGCTTGGGTGGGGGCAGACAAGAGACCCAGTACTTC.

The CDR3 protein is CASSQVLTGTYEQYF. The CDR3 region has the DNA TGTGCCAGCAGCCAAGTCCTAACTGGAACCTACGAGCAGTACTTC. The chain employs TRBV14 and TRBJ2-7; the D is unclear. From germline, CDR1 is SGHDN and CDR2 FVKESK. Trimming removed 1 base at V and 2 bases at J, with 12 bases between. The CDR3 is 15 amino acids.

This clonotype was observed many times. The genes are TRBV20-1 and TRBJ2-7; D is ambiguous. The CDR3 totals 12 residues. Germline V gene lookup returns CDR1 DFQATT and CDR2 SNEGSKA (reference sequence). V was trimmed by 7 bases and J by 6 bases, leaving 16 bases between them. The DNA for the CDR3 is TGCAGTGTCGACTTAGGGCTGCGCGAGCAGTACTTC. Translated, it gives CSVDLGLREQYF.

This clonotype appeared a few times. The chain couples TRBV12-5 to TRBJ2-1; unclear D gene. The germline V gene encodes CDR1 LGHNT and CDR2 FRNRAP. The CDR3 contains 11 residues. V was clipped by 4 bases and J by 8 bases, with 6 bases between them. CDR3 DNA: TGTGCTAGTGGTTGGCTCCATGAGCAGTTCTTC. This translates into CASGWLHEQFF.

This clonotype has just a few counts. CDR3 in amino acids: CASSLETGDPYGYTF. The CDR3 DNA reads as TGTGCCAGCAGCTTAGAGACAGGGGACCCATATGGCTACACCTTC. The genes are TRBV5-5 and TRBJ1-2; 8 positions agree with TRBD1. The CDR3 length is 15 residues. The trim removed 2 bases at V and 5 bases at J, leaving 8 bases unmatched. The germline gives CDR1 SGHKS, CDR2 YYEKEE (reference sequence).

This rearrangement joins TRBV18 to TRBJ2-5; D is possibly TRBD1 (6 bases). Trimming pared 7 bases from V and 3 bases from J, leaving 9 bases between. The length of the CDR3 is 12 residues. CDR1 and CDR2 from the germline V gene are KGHSH and LQKENI. The CDR3 is CASLRTEETQYF. DNA of the CDR3: TGTGCCAGCTTAAGGACAGAAGAGACCCAGTACTTC.

The V call is TRBV7-6, the J call TRBJ2-5; D could derive from TRBD1 or TRBD2 (5 bases each). Germline V gene sequence: CDR1 SGHVS, CDR2 FNYEAQ. Trimming cost V 3 bases and J 5 bases, with 16 bases left between them. The CDR3 is 15 amino acids. The CDR3 bases are TGTGCCAGCAGCTTGAGTGAGGGGAAATACGAGACCCAGTACTTC. It specifies CASSLSEGKYETQYF.

This clonotype was observed a few times. The chain has TRBV19 and TRBJ1-1, with D maybe TRBD1 (5 bases). The CDR3 is 14 residues long. The germline gives CDR1 LNHDA, CDR2 SQIVND (reference sequence). Between the trimmed V and J ends, which lost 5 bases and 0 bases, there was a span of 10 bases. This CDR3 is CASSHQGMNTEAFF. The DNA for the CDR3 is TGTGCCAGTAGTCATCAGGGTATGAACACTGAAGCTTTCTTT.

In the case of this clonotype: Given a much more abundant clone one base away, this may be a read error. V usage is TRBV20-1 and J usage is TRBJ2-1; either TRBD1 or TRBD2 may fit D (7 bases each). CDR1 is DFQATT and CDR2 is SNEGSKA in the germline V gene (reference sequence). The CDR3 consists of 11 residues. CDR3 in amino acids: CTQGGIDAQFF. CDR3 bases: TGCACCCAGGGGGGGATCGATGCGCAGTTCTTC.

This clonotype was seen more than once but under ten times. The chain couples TRBV10-3 to TRBJ2-3; the match to TRBD2 covers 11 bases. The CDR3 is made up of 20 amino acids. Germline V lookup: CDR1 ENHRY, CDR2 SYGVKD. V lost 5 bases and J lost 3; bases outside the gene matches: 19. The CDR3 sequence is CAISRGSGGIAGGSTDTQYF. The CDR3, as DNA: TGTGCCATCAGTAGGGGAAGTGGGGGGATAGCGGGGGGGTCTACAGATACGCAGTATTTT.

This clonotype was counted ten times or more. CDR3 amino acids: CASSSFRGQFGNTIYF. DNA of the CDR3: TGTGCCAGCAGTTCTTTCAGGGGGCAGTTTGGAAACACCATATATTTT. The rearrangement uses TRBV27 and TRBJ1-3; 8 bases match TRBD1. Losses at the gene ends were 4 bases for V and 3 bases for J; bases not matched to a gene: 8. Germline values: CDR1 MNHEY, CDR2 SMNVEV (reference sequence). The CDR3 has 16 residues.

The chain is built from TRBV11-2 and TRBJ1-1; D might be TRBD1 (5 bases). Trimming cost V 0 bases and J 6 bases, with 14 bases left between them. This CDR3 has 15 amino acids. Per germline, CDR1 SGHAT and CDR2 FQNNGV. The CDR3 nucleotides read TGTGCCAGCAGCTTAGATCCAGGGACGAGCGCTGAAGCTTTCTTT. It codes for CASSLDPGTSAEAFF.

This clonotype occurred a few times. This chain uses TRBV24-1 with TRBJ2-1; 11 bases are shared with TRBD2. The V and J ends lost 3 bases and 4 bases, in that order; junction bases with no gene match: 7. Germline CDR1 and CDR2: KGHDR and SFDVKD. CDR3 size: 17 residues. The chain's CDR3 is CATSDAPGTSGYNEQFF. The CDR3 nucleotides read TGTGCCACCAGTGATGCCCCCGGGACTAGCGGTTACAATGAGCAGTTCTTC.

The chain uses TRBV7-9 and TRBJ2-5, with 9 bases identical to TRBD2. V gave up 3 bases and J gave up 5 bases; unmatched junction bases: 10. Germline V gene data show CDR1 as SEHNR and CDR2 as FQNEAQ (reference sequence). This CDR3 is built from 16 residues. This chain's CDR3 is CASSFGKAGGAETQYF. The CDR3 nucleotides are TGTGCCAGCAGCTTCGGTAAAGCGGGAGGAGCGGAGACCCAGTACTTC. Full variable domain (outside the CDR3, taken from reference TRBV7-9 and TRBJ2-5): DTGVSQNPRHKITKRGQNVTFRCDPISEHNRLYWYRQTLGQGPEFLTYFQNEAQLEKSRLLSDRFSAERPKGSFSTLEIQRTEQGDSAMYLCASSFGKAGGAETQYFGPGTRLLVL.

This clonotype was observed at least ten times. V usage is TRBV5-1 and J usage is TRBJ2-3; TRBD2 matches 8 bases. CDR1 is SGHRS and CDR2 is YFSETQ in the germline V gene. Trimming at V came to 4 bases and at J to 2 bases, leaving 6 bases not matched to a gene. The CDR3 contains 15 residues. CDR3 amino acids: CASSREGPFTDTQYF. As DNA, the CDR3 is TGCGCCAGCAGCCGGGAGGGGCCATTCACAGATACGCAGTATTTT.

This clonotype occurred a few times. The J gene is TRBJ2-5, the V gene TRBV2; 8 bases match TRBD2. CDR1 SNHLY and CDR2 FYNNEI come from the germline V gene. The CDR3 length is 15 residues. J gave up 4 bases and V 3 bases, and 7 bases lay outside the gene matches. CDR3 residues: CASSDQREPGETQYF. The CDR3 bases are TGTGCCAGCAGTGACCAGCGGGAGCCGGGAGAGACCCAGTACTTC.

This clonotype has only a few counts. The CDR3 sequence is CASSLVGGPGETQYF. The CDR3 bases are TGCGCCAGCAGCTTGGTTGGGGGCCCGGGGGAGACCCAGTACTTC. This rearrangement joins TRBV5-1 to TRBJ2-5; D is possibly TRBD1 (6 bases). V gave up 0 bases and J gave up 5 bases, with 14 bases separating them. Per the germline V gene, CDR1 is SGHRS and CDR2 is YFSETQ. This CDR3 contains 15 residues.

A few counts support this clonotype. This chain links TRBV30 with TRBJ1-1, with TRBD1 identical over 9 bases. V was clipped by 2 bases and J by 3 bases; unmatched bases: 10. Germline CDR1 and CDR2: GTSNPN and SVGIG (reference sequence). The CDR3 runs to 16 residues. In DNA form, the CDR3 reads TGTGCCTGGAGTCACCGGGACAGGGAAACATACACTGAAGCTTTCTTT. Its protein product is CAWSHRDRETYTEAFF.

This clonotype was recorded many times. This rearrangement joins TRBV11-2 to TRBJ2-3; D is perhaps TRBD1 (5 bases). The CDR3 runs to 14 residues. CDR1 and CDR2 (germline): SGHAT, FQNNGV. V lost 5 bases, J lost 2 bases, and 11 bases lay in between. The chain's CDR3 is CASSQNRHTDTQYF. CDR3 in DNA: TGTGCCAGCAGCCAGAACAGGCACACAGATACGCAGTATTTT.